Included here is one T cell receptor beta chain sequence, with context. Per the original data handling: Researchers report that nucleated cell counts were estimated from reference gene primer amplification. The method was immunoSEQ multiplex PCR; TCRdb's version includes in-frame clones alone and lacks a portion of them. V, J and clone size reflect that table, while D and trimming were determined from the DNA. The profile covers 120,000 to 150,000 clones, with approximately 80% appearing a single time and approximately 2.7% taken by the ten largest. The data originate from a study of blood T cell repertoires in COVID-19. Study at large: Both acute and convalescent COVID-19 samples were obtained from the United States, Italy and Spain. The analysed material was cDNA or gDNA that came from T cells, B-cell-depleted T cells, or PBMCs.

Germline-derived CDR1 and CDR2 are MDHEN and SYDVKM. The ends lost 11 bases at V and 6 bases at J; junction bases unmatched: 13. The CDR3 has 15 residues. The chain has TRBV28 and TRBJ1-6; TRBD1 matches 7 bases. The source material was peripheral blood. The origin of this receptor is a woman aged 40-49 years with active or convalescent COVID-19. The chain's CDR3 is CAGGTAQGGNSPLHF. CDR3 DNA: TGTGCCGGGGGGACAGCCCAAGGTGGTAATTCACCCCTCCACTTT.